Sequencing of this T cell receptor beta chain was carried out in a study of regulatory T cells in long-lasting Graves disease. Findings of the study overall: Persistent patients shared more public clonotypes (under 3,000) than newly diagnosed patients (approximately 1,000). Only a small sample size was used, which may have cut accuracy.

Noted time point: newly diagnosed GD, antithyroid drugs for less than 3 months. PBMCs were the source of the RNA used for TCR sequencing. TCR beta libraries were built with iRepertoire HTBI primers and Arm-PCR of CDR3 regions. TCRdb passed the multiplex PCR reads through MiXCR, listing each CDR3 protein once. In the table there are 500,000 to 700,000 distinct CDR3 sequences, roughly 16% of which are singletons. This clonotype was observed many times. The antigen is undetermined. The same data also went into a second study, on T cells in Graves' hyperthyroidism and ophthalmopathy.

Sequenced here: peripheral blood mononuclear cells (PBMCs), sampled at new diagnosis, from a patient treated with antithyroid drugs. The source is a woman in her twenties or thirties with Graves disease.

The CDR3 nucleotides read TGTGCCAGCAGCTCGACAACAGGGGATGATGTTCGGAACACTGAAGCTTTCTTT. As protein: CASSSTTGDDVRNTEAFF. This chain uses TRBV7-3 with TRBJ1-1; TRBD1 agrees at 7 bases. The CDR3 covers 18 residues. Looked up from germline, CDR1 is SGHTA and CDR2 is FQGTGA. V lost 4 bases and J lost 1; bases outside the gene matches: 15.